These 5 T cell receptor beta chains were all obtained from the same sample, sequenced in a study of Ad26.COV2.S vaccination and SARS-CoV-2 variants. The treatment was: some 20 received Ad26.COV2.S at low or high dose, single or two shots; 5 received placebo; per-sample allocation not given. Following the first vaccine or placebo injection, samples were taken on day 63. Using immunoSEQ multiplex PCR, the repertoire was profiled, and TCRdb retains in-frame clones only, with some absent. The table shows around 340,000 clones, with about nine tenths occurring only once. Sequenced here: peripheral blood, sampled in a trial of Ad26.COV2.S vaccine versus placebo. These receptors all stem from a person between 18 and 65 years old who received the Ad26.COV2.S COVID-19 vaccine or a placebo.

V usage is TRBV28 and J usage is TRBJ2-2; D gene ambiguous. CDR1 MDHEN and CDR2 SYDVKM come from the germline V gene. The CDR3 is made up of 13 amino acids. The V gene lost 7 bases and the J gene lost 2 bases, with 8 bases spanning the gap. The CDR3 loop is CASTLFNTGELFF. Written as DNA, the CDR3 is TGTGCCAGCACCCTTTTCAACACCGGGGAGCTGTTTTTT.

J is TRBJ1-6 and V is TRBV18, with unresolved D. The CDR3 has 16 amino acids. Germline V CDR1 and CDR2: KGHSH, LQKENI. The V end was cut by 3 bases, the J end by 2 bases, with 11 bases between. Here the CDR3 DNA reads TGTGCCAGCTCACCTACTGTCGGCCCCTATAATTCACCCCTCCACTTT. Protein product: CASSPTVGPYNSPLHF. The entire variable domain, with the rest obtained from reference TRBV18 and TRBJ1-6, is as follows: NAGVMQNPRHLVRRRGQEARLRCSPMKGHSHVYWYRQLPEEGLKFMVYLQKENIIDESGMPKERFSAEFPKEGPSILRIQQVVRGDSAAYFCASSPTVGPYNSPLHFGNGTRLTVT.

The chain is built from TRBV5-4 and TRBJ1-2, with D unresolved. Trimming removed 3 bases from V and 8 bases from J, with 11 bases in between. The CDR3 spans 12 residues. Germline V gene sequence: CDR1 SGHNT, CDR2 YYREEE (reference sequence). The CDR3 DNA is TGTGCCAGCAGCTATAATGTAGAGGGCTACACCTTC. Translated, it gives CASSYNVEGYTF.

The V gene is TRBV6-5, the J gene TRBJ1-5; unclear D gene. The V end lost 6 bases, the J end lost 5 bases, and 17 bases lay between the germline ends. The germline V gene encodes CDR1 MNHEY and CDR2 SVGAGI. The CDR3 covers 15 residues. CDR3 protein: CASRYSTRRDQPQHF. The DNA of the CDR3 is TGTGCCAGCAGGTATTCAACTCGACGGGATCAGCCCCAGCATTTT.

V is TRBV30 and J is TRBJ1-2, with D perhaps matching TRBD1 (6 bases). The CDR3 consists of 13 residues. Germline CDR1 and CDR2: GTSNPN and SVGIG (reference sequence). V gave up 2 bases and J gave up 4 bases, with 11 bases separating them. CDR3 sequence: CAWSSLTGYGYTF. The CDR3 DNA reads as TGTGCCTGGAGTTCGTTGACAGGCTATGGCTACACCTTC.